The clone carrying this TCR beta chain was detected once. Its antigen remains unknown. Here immunoSEQ multiplex PCR was the method, and the copy in TCRdb shows in-frame clones only, minus some. The sample holds about 180,000 clones, approximately 91% seen once. Doses given second, at about 4 or about 12 weeks, were pooled. This sample is drawn from a study of T cell responses to AZD1222 COVID-19 vaccine. The study's findings and limits: A reported finding is that nearly half of spike-specific TCRs target unmutated variant regions. Spike-specific TCR breadth and depth went up after people got two AZD1222 doses. Donors skewed white British and female; clonal diversity was possibly underestimated.

Losses at the gene ends were 2 bases for V and 3 bases for J; bases not matched to a gene: 3. CDR3 size: 17 residues. CDR1 and CDR2 from the germline V gene are MDHEN and SYDVKM. The chain combines TRBV28 with TRBJ2-1; TRBD2 matches at 14 bases. This sequence originates from an adult who received the AZD1222 COVID-19 vaccine. Sequencing used peripheral blood, obtained 28 days after the second AZD1222 dose. DNA for the CDR3: TGTGCCAGCAGTTTAGGGACTAGCGGGAGCGGCTACAATGAGCAGTTCTTC. It yields the protein CASSLGTSGSGYNEQFF.